Sequencing of this T cell receptor (beta chain) was carried out in a study of response to subunit inactivated influenza vaccine (dated by TCRdb to between 2018 and 2020). At the level of the whole study: To follow how T cells responded to a trivalent subunit inactivated influenza vaccine, the researchers relied on deep quantitative profiling of the T cell receptor repertoire. Overall results and qualifications from the work: The authors suggested that each seasonal influenza vaccination may recruit only a limited number of new T cells.

Library method: RT-PCR. Reads for this sample came from an Illumina HiSeq 2500. Clones were called with MiXCR by TCRdb after fastp trimmed the public reads at Q25, and only in-frame beta chains were retained. CDR3 protein duplicates are merged, each entry listing the most common genes and DNA. In all, the sample holds 650,000 to 800,000 distinct CDR3 sequences, and approximately 13% of those were seen once. Approximately 7% of the sample belongs to the ten largest clones. Germline trimming: 4 bases from V, 4 bases from J; junction bases outside gene matches: 7. The CDR3 holds 14 amino acids from the cysteine to the phenylalanine. Of the read, only the CDR3 DNA is kept; its 42 bases are in frame from base 1. About this clonotype itself: There is no known antigen for this receptor. There are no base qualities to consult, and no much larger clone falls within one base.

The chain is encoded by TRBV12-3 or TRBV12-4 joined to TRBJ2-7; the central 7 bases match TRBD2. This clonotype was obtained from a man between 45 and 60 years old who received an inactivated influenza vaccine. Donor details come from another sample of the same person, matched by shared clones. The source was PBMCs from blood, collected around 15 days before vaccination. DNA sequence: TGTGCCAGCAGTTATGCGGGAGCCATATACGAGCAGTACTTC. Its product reads: CASSYAGAIYEQYF.